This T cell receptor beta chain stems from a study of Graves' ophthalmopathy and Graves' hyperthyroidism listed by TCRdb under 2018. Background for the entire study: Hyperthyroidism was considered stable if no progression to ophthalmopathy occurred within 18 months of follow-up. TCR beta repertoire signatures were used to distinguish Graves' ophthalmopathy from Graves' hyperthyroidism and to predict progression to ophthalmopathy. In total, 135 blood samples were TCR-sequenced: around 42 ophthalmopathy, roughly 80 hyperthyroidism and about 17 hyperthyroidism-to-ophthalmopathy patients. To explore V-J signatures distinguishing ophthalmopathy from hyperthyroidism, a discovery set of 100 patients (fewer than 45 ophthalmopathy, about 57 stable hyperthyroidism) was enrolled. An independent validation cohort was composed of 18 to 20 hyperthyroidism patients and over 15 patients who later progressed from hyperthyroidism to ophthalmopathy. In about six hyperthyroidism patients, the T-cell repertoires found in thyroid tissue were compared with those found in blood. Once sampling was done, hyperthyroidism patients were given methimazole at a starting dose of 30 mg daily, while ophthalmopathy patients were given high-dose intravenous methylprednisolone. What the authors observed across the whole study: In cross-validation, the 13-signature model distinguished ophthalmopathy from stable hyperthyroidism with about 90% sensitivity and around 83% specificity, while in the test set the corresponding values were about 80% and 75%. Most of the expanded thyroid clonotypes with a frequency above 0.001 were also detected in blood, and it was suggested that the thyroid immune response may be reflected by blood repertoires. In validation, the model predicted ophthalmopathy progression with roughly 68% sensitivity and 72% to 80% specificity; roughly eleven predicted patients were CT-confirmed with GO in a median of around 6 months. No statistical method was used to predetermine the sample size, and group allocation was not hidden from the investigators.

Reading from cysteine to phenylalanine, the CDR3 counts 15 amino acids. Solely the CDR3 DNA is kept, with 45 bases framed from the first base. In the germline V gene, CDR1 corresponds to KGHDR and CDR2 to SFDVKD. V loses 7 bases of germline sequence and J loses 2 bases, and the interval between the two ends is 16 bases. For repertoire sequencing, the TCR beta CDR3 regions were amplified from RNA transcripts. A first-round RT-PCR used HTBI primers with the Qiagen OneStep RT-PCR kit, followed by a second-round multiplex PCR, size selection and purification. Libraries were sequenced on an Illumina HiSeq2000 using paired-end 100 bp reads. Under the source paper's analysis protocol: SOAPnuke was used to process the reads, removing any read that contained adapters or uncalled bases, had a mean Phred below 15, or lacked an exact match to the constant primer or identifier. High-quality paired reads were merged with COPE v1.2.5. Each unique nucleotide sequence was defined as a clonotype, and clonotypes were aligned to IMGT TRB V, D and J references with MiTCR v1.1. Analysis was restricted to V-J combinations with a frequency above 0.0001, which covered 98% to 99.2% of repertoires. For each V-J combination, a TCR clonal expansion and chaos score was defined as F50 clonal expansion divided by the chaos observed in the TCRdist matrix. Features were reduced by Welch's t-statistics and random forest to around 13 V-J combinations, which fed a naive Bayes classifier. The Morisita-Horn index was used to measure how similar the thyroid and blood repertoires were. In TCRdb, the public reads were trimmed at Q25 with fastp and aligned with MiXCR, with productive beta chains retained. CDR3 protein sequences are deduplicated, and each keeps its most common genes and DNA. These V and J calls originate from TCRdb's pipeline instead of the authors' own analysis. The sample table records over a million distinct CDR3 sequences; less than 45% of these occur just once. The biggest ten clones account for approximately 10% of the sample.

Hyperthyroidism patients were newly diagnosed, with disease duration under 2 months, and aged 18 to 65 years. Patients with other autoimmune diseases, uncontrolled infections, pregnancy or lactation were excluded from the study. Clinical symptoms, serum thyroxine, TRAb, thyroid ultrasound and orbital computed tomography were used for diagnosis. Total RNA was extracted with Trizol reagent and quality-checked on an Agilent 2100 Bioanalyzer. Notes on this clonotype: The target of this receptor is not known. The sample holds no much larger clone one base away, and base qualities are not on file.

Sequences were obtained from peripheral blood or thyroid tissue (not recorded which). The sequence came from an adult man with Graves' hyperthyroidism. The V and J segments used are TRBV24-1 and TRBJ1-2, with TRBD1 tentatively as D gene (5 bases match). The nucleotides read TGTGCCACCAGCGCTCCCGGCGCAGGGAACTATGGCTACACCTTC. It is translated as CATSAPGAGNYGYTF.